The T cell receptor beta chain under discussion was sequenced for a study of shared clonotypes between healthy human individuals. Measured with immunoSEQ multiplex PCR; TCRdb has only the in-frame clones, and not every one. The sample includes about 380,000 clones, just over 95% of them seen just once. The V and J ends lost 7 bases and 1 base respectively, with 9 bases between them. The CDR3 has 13 residues. Looked up from germline, CDR1 is LNHDA and CDR2 is SQIVND (reference sequence). The sample taken for sequencing was memory CD8+ T cells sorted from blood. As for subset: CD45RO+ cells pooled with CCR7-negative TemRA cells. The chain carries TRBV19 and TRBJ2-3; D is unresolved. The receptor was isolated from a man aged 25-40 years in good health. The CDR3 protein is CASKIVGTDTQYF. The CDR3 DNA follows: TGTGCCAGTAAGATAGTGGGCACAGATACGCAGTATTTT.